This T cell receptor beta chain was recorded in a study of HIV-infected patients and healthy controls. V dropped 5 bases and J dropped 1 base, with 14 bases sitting between them. Germline V gene sequence: CDR1 MNHEY, CDR2 SMNVEV (reference sequence). The length of the CDR3 is 16 residues. A few counts support this clonotype. TCRdb used MiXCR to reprocess the 5' RACE reads, holding one entry per CDR3 protein. The sample has 15,000 to 20,000 distinct CDR3 sequences; about a sixth are singletons. Source material: CD8+ T cells from blood. This chain connects TRBV27 to TRBJ2-2, with a weak D call TRBD1 (6 bases). The origin of this receptor is a human donor in good health. CDR3 nucleotides: TGTGCCAGCAGTCCACAAATGGGACAGAACACCGGGGAGCTGTTTTTT. This encodes CASSPQMGQNTGELFF.